This TCR beta chain comes out of a study of T cell changes during pregnancy in multiple sclerosis. Libraries were prepared by immunoSEQ multiplex PCR; TCRdb keeps only in-frame clonotypes and omits some of them. The table includes more than 80,000 clones, more than 85% detected once. By proportion, this clone is medium-sized. Germline V lookup: CDR1 SGHRS, CDR2 YFSETQ. The CDR3 extends over 16 amino acids. V shed 0 bases and J shed 0 bases, with 11 bases lying between them. The chain couples TRBV5-1 to TRBJ2-3; TRBD2 is a possible D gene (5 bases). The material was peripheral blood, obtained in the first trimester of pregnancy. The sequence derives from a female donor with multiple sclerosis, enrolled in a pregnancy study. The CDR3 DNA is TGCGCCAGCAGCTTGGGCGGGTATTCTAGCACAGATACGCAGTATTTT. Amino acids: CASSLGGYSSTDTQYF.